This T cell receptor (beta chain) stems from a study of Ad26.COV2.S vaccination and SARS-CoV-2 variants. Study-level findings and limits: Breadth of non-spike TCRs did not differ between vaccinees and placebo recipients. Vaccine recipients had higher spike-specific TCR breadth than placebo recipients. Possible underestimation of total T cell responses by the TCR breadth and depth analyses was noted.

Germline V gene data show CDR1 as LNHDA and CDR2 as SQIVND (reference sequence). Between the trimmed V and J ends, which lost 3 bases and 2 bases, there was a span of 13 bases. This CDR3 has 15 amino acids. About this clone: Its antigen is currently unknown.

Sequenced by immunoSEQ multiplex PCR; TCRdb stores in-frame clones only, minus some. The sample lists about 94,000 clones, 82% occurring once. The specimen comprised peripheral blood, sampled after recovery from COVID-19. The receptor's source is a human donor who had recovered from COVID-19. The V and J genes are TRBV19 and TRBJ1-2, with a possible D match to TRBD1 (6 bases). CDR3 sequence reads: CASSIQQGLNYGYTF. CDR3 nucleotide sequence: TGTGCCAGTAGTATTCAACAGGGCCTAAACTATGGCTACACCTTC.